This T cell receptor beta chain was profiled in a study of cytomegalovirus exposure and HLA in healthy donors. General study results and limits: Per a prior analysis, the majority of TCR beta V segments were productive roughly 87% or roughly 30% of the time. Trimming of TCR beta V- and J-genes showed a link, identified in a later analysis, to a missense DCLRE1C variant.

The primer mix had 60 Vbeta and 13 Jbeta primers. The protocol was immunoSEQ multiplex PCR, while the TCRdb copy is restricted to in-frame clones and leaves out a portion. The repertoire consists of 90,000 to 120,000 clones, with over 75% occurring once and the leading ten covering 4.2%. About this clone: The antigen is undetermined.

The sample comprised PBMCs. The receptor comes from a male donor in good health and CMV-seronegative.

In DNA form, the CDR3 reads TGTGCCAGAAGCGTAGGACAGGGAGCTTTGTACAATGAGCAGTTCTTC. Residues: CARSVGQGALYNEQFF. This rearrangement joins TRBV5-3 to TRBJ2-1; 8 bases map to TRBD1. TRBV5-3 carries the ORF label, with uncertain function. CDR3 size: 16 residues. V lost 4 bases, J lost 4 bases, and 10 bases stayed unmatched.